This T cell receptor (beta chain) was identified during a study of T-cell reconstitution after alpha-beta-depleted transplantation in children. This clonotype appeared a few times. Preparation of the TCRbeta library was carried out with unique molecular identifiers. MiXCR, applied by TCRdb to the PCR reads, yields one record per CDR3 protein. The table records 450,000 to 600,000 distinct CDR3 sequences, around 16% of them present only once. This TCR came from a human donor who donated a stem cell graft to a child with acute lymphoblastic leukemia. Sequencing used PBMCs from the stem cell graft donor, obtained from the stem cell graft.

The CDR3 reads CASSKWTDYMNTEAFF. The DNA of the CDR3 is TGTGCCAGCAGCAAATGGACAGACTACATGAACACTGAAGCTTTCTTT. This rearrangement joins TRBV21-1 to TRBJ1-1; TRBD1, the table's D call, lacks a check against the DNA. TRBV21-1 is described as a pseudogene. The CDR3 covers 16 residues.